A single sample gave rise to the 11 T cell receptor beta chains below, sequenced in a study of radiotherapy plus CTLA-4 blockade in lung cancer. The protocol was immunoSEQ multiplex PCR, while the TCRdb copy is restricted to in-frame clones and leaves out a portion. In the table there are 30,000 to 40,000 clones, around 70% of which are singletons. The sample was peripheral blood, taken from a patient treated with radiotherapy plus ipilimumab. Receptor source: a human donor with non-small cell lung cancer whose response to radiotherapy plus ipilimumab could not be evaluated.

V is TRBV12-5 and J is TRBJ1-5; the match to TRBD1 covers 7 bases. J was trimmed by 1 base and V by 4 bases; bases with no gene match: 10. Germline CDR1 and CDR2: LGHNT and FRNRAP. The CDR3 is made up of 17 amino acids. CDR3 residues: CASGSPHPGGSNQPQHF. CDR3 sequence (DNA): TGTGCTAGTGGTTCACCACATCCAGGGGGGAGCAATCAGCCCCAGCATTTT.

The chain carries TRBV7-3 and TRBJ2-3; weak D call: TRBD1 (5 bases). The germline CDR1 and CDR2 sequences are SGHTA and FQGTGA. The germline V and J ends were trimmed by 8 bases and 2 bases, with 14 bases remaining between them. This CDR3 comprises 14 residues. DNA of the CDR3: TGTGCCAGCGCCCCCTCCAGGGTCACAGATACGCAGTATTTT. As protein: CASAPSRVTDTQYF.

This chain connects TRBV11-2 to TRBJ2-5; TRBD2 matches at 13 bases. The CDR3 sequence is 16 residues long. CDR1 SGHAT and CDR2 FQNNGV come from the germline V gene. V shed 6 bases and J 9 bases; nucleotides not matched to a gene: 13. In DNA, the CDR3 is TGTGCCAGCAGTATCGTCAGGACTAGCGGGAGTACTCCCCAGTACTTC. Translated: CASSIVRTSGSTPQYF.

This clone was counted a few times. The chain employs TRBV29-1 and TRBJ1-2; a possible D gene is TRBD1 (6 bases). V was cut by 5 bases and J by 7 bases, with 17 bases left in between. The length of the CDR3 is 13 residues. CDR1 and CDR2 from the germline V gene are SQVTM and ANQGSEA. CDR3 DNA: TGCAGCGTTTTGGTGCCAGGGGTTGGTGGCTACACCTTC. It encodes CSVLVPGVGGYTF.

This CDR3 is CSASGGESTYEQYF. The CDR3 DNA sequence: TGCAGCGCTTCGGGGGGGGAGTCCACCTACGAGCAGTACTTC. The chain has TRBV29-1 and TRBJ2-5, with TRBD2 identical over 8 bases. Near its end, the DNA agrees better with TRBJ2-7, so the J call may be wrong. Germline assignment: CDR1 SQVTM and CDR2 ANQGSEA. This CDR3 has 14 residues.

CDR3 DNA: TGTGCCTCCAGCGGGTACAGGGAGCAGTACTTC. This codes for CASSGYREQYF. J is TRBJ2-7 and V is TRBV14, with D possibly matching TRBD2 (6 bases). V lost 11 bases to trimming and J lost 7 bases, with 15 bases between them. This CDR3 is 11 amino acids long. The germline gives CDR1 SGHDN, CDR2 FVKESK.

The gene calls are TRBV27 and TRBJ2-5; D may be TRBD1 (5 bases). Near its end, the DNA agrees better with TRBJ2-7, so the J call may be wrong. The germline V gene encodes CDR1 MNHEY and CDR2 SMNVEV (reference sequence). CDR3 length: 12 residues. The CDR3 spells CASSFRVGEQYF. CDR3 DNA sequence: TGTGCCAGCAGTTTCAGGGTGGGCGAGCAGTACTTC.

This clone was found once. V is TRBV14 and J is TRBJ1-3; D gene ambiguous. The germline V gene has CDR1 SGHDN and CDR2 FVKESK. The CDR3 covers 17 residues. Trimming pared 0 bases from V and 1 base from J, leaving 13 bases between. The chain's CDR3 is CASSQDGPTSSGNTIYF. The CDR3 DNA reads TGTGCCAGCAGCCAAGATGGGCCAACGTCGTCTGGAAACACCATATATTTT.

The genes are TRBV6-5 and TRBJ2-5, with a possible D match to TRBD2 (7 bases). Germline CDR1 MNHEY, CDR2 SVGAGI. Trimming left V 4 bases short and J 3 bases short, with 15 bases between. The CDR3 is 15 residues long. The CDR3 region is CASSWSGRGKETQYF. DNA for the CDR3: TGTGCCAGCAGTTGGAGTGGGAGGGGGAAAGAGACCCAGTACTTC.

The chain has TRBV5-1 and TRBJ2-5, with D unclear. The CDR3 is 13 amino acids. V was trimmed by 0 bases and J by 7 bases, leaving 10 bases between them. Germline V gene lookup returns CDR1 SGHRS and CDR2 YFSETQ. For the CDR3, the DNA is TGCGCCAGCAGCTTGGTCTATTACGGGACCCAGTACTTC. Its translation: CASSLVYYGTQYF.

The sample holds one count of this clone. One end of the junction fails to match germline, which may point to a read error. The chain combines TRBV6-6 with TRBJ2-7; D is possibly TRBD1 (6 bases). Per the germline V gene, CDR1 is MNHNY and CDR2 is SVGAGI (reference sequence). The CDR3 sequence is 13 residues long. CDR3 loop: CAGRRTGSYEQYF. CDR3 nucleotide sequence: TGTGCCGGCAGAAGAACAGGGTCCTACGAGCAGTACTTC.